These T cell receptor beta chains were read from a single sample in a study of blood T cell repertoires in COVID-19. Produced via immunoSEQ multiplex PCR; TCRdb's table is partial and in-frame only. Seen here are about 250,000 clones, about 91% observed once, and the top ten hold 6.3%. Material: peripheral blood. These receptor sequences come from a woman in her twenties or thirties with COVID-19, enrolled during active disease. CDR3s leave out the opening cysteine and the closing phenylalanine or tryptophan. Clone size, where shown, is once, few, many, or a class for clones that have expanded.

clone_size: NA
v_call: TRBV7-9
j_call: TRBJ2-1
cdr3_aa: ASSSGLALYNEQF

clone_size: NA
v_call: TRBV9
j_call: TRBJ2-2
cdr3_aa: ASSVGLAGFGNAGELF

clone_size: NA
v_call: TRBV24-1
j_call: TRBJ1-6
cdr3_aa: ATSDFVLDRVISPLH

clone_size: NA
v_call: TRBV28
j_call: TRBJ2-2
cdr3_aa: ASSFFSGGRSTGELF

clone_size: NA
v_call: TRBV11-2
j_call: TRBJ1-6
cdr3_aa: ASSLDRTGGRNSPLH

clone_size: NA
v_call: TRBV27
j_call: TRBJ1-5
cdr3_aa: ASSPGVGGVDQPQH

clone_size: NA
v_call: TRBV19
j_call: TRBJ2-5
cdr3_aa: ASSRTARETQY

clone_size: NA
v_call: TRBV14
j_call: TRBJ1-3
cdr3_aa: ASRETGSSGNTIY

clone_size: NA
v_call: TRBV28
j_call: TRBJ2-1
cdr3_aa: ASSLLASGGHEQF

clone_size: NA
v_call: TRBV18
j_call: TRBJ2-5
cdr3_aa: ASSPRDSQETQY

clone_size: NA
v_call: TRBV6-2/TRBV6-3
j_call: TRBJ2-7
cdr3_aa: ASSYAGGGAMGYEQY

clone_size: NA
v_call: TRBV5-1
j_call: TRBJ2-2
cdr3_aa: ASKLSGRADGELF

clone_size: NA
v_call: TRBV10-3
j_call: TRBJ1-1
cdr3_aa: AISEVTGSTEAF

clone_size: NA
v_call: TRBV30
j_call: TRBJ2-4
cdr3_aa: AWSREGVVARSFNIQY

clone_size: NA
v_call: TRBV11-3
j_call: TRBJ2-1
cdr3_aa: ASSYETGVSRSYNEQF

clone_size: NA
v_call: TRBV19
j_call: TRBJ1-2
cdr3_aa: ASTLGSFNYGYT

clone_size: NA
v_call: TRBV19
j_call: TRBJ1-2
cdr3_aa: ASRDRTGGINYGYT

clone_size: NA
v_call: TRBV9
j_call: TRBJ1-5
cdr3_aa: ASSVGTASDQPQH

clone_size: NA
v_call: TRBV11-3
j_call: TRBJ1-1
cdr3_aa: ASSLDQAGYMNTEAF

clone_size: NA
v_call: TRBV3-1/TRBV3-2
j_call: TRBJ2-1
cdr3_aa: ASSERDWGQGSSYNEQF

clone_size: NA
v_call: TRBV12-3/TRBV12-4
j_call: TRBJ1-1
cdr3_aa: ASTPGGEAF

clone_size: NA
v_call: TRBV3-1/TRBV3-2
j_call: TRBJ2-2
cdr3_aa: ASSYFRDSNTGELF

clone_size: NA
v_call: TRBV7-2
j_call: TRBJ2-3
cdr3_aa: ASNHNRNTDTQY

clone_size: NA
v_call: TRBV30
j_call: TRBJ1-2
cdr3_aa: AWSVGGSNYGYT

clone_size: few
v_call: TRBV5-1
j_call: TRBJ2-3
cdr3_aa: ASSLWGVGTSSTDTQY

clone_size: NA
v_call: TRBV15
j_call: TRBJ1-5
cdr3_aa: ATSRDLGAGQPQH

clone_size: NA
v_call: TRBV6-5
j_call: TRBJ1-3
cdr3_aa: ASVGQSSGNTIY

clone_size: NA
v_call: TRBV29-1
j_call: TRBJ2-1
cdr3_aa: SAIAQRGSNEQF

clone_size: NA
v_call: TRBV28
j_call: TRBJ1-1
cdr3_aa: ASSPHPTVNTEAF

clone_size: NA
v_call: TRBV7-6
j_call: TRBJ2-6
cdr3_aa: ASSLGPTGGSGANVLT

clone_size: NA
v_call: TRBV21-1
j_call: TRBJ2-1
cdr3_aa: ASSKVSGTSGGEF

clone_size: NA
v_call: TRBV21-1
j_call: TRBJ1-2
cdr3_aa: ASSNRGGYT

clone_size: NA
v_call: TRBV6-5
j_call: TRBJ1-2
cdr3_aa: ASRSVNEYGYT

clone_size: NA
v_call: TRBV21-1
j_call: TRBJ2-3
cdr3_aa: ASSKGLAGGLADTQY

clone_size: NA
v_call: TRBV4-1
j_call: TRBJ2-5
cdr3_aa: ASSQGRARQETQY

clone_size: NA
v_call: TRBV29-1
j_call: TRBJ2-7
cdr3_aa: SASGTVGSEQY

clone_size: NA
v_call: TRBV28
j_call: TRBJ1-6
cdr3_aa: ASSLSQGFTPLH

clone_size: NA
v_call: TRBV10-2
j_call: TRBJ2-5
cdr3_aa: ASRLAGGQETQY

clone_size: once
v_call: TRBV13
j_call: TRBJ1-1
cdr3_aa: ASSTLSPFKTGLNTEAF

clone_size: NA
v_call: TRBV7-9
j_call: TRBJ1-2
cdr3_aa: ASSSQDRNYGYT

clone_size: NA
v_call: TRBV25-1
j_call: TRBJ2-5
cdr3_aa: ASSESGTSSTQY

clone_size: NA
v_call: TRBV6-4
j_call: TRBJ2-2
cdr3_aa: ASRGPRTGGTTGELF

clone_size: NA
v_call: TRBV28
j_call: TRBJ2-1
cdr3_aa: ASSFVPGGSYNEQF

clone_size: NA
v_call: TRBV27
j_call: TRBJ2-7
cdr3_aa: ASSLYGTSRHEQY

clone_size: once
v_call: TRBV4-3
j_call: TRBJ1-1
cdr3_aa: ASSQEGGTEAF

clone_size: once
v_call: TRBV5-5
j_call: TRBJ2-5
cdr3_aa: ASYIPGTGVETQY

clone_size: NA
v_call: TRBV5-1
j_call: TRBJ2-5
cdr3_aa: ASSLGDRGQETQY

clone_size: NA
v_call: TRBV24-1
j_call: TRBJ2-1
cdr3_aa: ATSDPGQGARNEQF

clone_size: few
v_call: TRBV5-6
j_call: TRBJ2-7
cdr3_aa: ASSLESGRGRGYEQY

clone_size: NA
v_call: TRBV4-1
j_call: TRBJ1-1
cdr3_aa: ASSPYAGGVEAF

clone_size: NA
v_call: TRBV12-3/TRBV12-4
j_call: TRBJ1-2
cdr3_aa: ASRLGPGDGYT

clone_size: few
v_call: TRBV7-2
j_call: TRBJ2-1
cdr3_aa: ASSLSPPSGQF

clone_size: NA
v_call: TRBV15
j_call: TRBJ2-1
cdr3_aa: ATTGLGQPFNEQF

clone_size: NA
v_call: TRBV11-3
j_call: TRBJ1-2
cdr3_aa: ASSLTRTENYGYT

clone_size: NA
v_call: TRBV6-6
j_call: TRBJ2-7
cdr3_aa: ASSPPHGRGDRMGQY

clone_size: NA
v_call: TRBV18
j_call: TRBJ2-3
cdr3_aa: ASSSGLPTDTQY

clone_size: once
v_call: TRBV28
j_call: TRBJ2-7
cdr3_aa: ASSLMGPVPYEQY

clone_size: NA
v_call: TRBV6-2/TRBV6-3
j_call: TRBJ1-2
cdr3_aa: ASSYPSDRRTHYGYT

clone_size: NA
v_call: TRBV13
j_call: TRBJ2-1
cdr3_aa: ASIGGGDEQF

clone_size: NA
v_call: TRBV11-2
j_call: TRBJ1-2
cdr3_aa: ATIGGIGNYGYT